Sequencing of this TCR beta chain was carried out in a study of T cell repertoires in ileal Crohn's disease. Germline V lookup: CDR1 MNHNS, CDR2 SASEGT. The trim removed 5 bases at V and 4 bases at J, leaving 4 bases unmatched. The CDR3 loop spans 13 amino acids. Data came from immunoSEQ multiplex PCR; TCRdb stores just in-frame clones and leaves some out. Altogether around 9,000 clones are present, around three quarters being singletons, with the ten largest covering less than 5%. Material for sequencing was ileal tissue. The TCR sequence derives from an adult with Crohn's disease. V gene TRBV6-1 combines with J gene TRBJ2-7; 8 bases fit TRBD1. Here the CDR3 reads CASSLRTGYEQYF. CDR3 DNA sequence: TGTGCCAGCAGTCTCCGGACAGGGTACGAGCAGTACTTC.